This T cell receptor beta chain was recorded in a study of T cell responses to AZD1222 COVID-19 vaccine. Whole-study results and caveats: Most donors were white British and more were female, and clonal diversity was possibly underestimated.

The CDR3 totals 16 residues. V lost 2 bases and J 0 bases, leaving 10 bases between the germline ends. Germline V gene data show CDR1 as LNHDA and CDR2 as SQIVND (reference sequence). Sequencing was performed with immunoSEQ multiplex PCR; in TCRdb, only in-frame clones are kept and a portion is missing. The table lists about 97,000 clones, roughly 90% of them singletons. For this clone: Its antigen is unknown.

The rearrangement uses TRBV19 and TRBJ2-2; no firm D call. The input for sequencing was peripheral blood, taken on day 0 of AZD1222 vaccination. This receptor was taken from an adult in good health. The CDR3 DNA is TGTGCCAGTAGTATAAACGGTAGAGCGAACACCGGGGAGCTGTTTTTT. Its protein product is CASSINGRANTGELFF.